This T cell receptor (beta chain) originates from a study of OX40 agonist ivuxolimab in advanced cancers. V gave up 2 bases and J gave up 3 bases, with 11 bases separating them. This CDR3 is 15 amino acids long. The germline CDR1 and CDR2 sequences are SGHTA and FQGNSA. The table came from immunoSEQ multiplex PCR; TCRdb's copy has only in-frame clones and leaves some out. The data hold about 79,000 clones, with more than 85% observed a single time. The chain joins TRBV7-2 to TRBJ1-5; TRBD1 is a possible D gene (5 bases). This clonotype originated in an adult with an advanced solid tumor such as melanoma, head and neck, liver or kidney cancer. This specimen consisted of CD4+ or CD8+ T cells sorted from blood, obtained in a trial of the OX40 agonist ivuxolimab. This chain's CDR3 is CASSLSRAPNQPQHF. The CDR3 nucleotides are TGTGCCAGCAGCTTAAGCAGGGCACCCAATCAGCCCCAGCATTTT. The complete variable domain, with remaining parts taken from reference TRBV7-2 and TRBJ1-5, reads GAGVSQSPSNKVTEKGKDVELRCDPISGHTALYWYRQSLGQGLEFLIYFQGNSAPDKSGLPSDRFSAERTGGSVSTLTIQRTQQEDSAVYLCASSLSRAPNQPQHFGDGTRLSIL.